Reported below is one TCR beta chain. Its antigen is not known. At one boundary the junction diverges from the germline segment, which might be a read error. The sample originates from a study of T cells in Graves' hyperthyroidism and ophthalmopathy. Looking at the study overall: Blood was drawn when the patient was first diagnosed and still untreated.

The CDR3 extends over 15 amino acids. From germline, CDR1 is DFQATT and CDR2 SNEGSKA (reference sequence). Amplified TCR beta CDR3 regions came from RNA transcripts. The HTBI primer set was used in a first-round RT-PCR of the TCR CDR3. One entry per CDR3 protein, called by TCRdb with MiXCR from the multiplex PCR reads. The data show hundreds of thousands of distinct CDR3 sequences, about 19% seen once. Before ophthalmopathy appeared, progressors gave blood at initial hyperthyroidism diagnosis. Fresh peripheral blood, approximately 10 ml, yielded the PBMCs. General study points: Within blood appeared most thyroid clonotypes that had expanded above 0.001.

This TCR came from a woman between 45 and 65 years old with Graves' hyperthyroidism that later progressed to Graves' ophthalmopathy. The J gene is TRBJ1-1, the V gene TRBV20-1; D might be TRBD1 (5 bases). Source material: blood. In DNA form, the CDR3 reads TGCAGTGCTACCCCCGCCCCAGGGAGGAGTACTGAAACTTTCTTT. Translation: CSATPAPGRSTETFF.